The present T cell receptor beta chain was sequenced within a study of blood T cell repertoires in COVID-19. In the study overall: T cells, B-cell-depleted T cells, or PBMCs supplied cDNA or gDNA.

Sequencing used immunoSEQ multiplex PCR; TCRdb keeps in-frame clones, though not all of them. The top ten clones hold 1.6% of a sample with hundreds of thousands of clones, approximately 86% of them seen once. The length of the CDR3 is 14 residues. V lost 0 bases, J lost 6 bases, and 11 bases lay in between. Germline values: CDR1 LGHDT, CDR2 YNNKEL (reference sequence). Living in about two dozen US areas, the participants were between roughly 18 and 90 years of age. Before being deemed recovered, Cohort 3 donors had two negative PCRs, clearance, or symptom resolution. What was sequenced was PBMCs or T cells enriched from blood (not recorded which). The sequence came from a woman between 50 and 59 years old who had recovered from COVID-19. The rearrangement uses TRBV3-1 (or the pseudogene TRBV3-2) and TRBJ1-1, with D possibly being TRBD1 (5 bases). The CDR3 reads CASSQDNTRAEAFF. DNA of the CDR3: TGTGCCAGCAGCCAAGACAATACCAGGGCTGAAGCTTTCTTT.